Shown below are 3 T cell receptor beta chains from a single sample sequenced in a study of blood T cells in healthy people across ages. Sample-barcoded 5' priming and a J-beta primer mix drove a second PCR of roughly 6 to 12 cycles. TCRdb used MiXCR to reprocess the 5' RACE reads, holding one entry per CDR3 protein. The repertoire consists of around 2 million distinct CDR3 sequences, with about two fifths occurring once and the leading ten covering 20% to 25%. The sequencing sample was made of blood. These receptors were taken from a human donor in good health.

The chain uses TRBV7-2 and TRBJ2-1; 10 nucleotides line up with TRBD2. The trim removed 5 bases at V and 4 bases at J, leaving 8 bases unmatched. Germline values: CDR1 SGHTA, CDR2 FQGNSA. CDR3 size: 16 residues. The CDR3 spells CASSPRRAGGYNEQFF. CDR3 DNA sequence: TGTGCCAGCAGCCCAAGGCGAGCGGGGGGGTACAATGAGCAGTTCTTC. Together with reference TRBV7-2 and TRBJ2-1, the CDR3 gives the full variable domain: GAGVSQSPSNKVTEKGKDVELRCDPISGHTALYWYRQSLGQGLEFLIYFQGNSAPDKSGLPSDRFSAERTGGSVSTLTIQRTQQEDSAVYLCASSPRRAGGYNEQFFGPGTRLTVL.

This clonotype appeared a few times. V and J are TRBV20-1 and TRBJ2-1; 8 bases match TRBD2. CDR1 and CDR2 (germline): DFQATT, SNEGSKA (reference sequence). The CDR3 has 16 residues. V shed 1 base, J shed 4 bases, and the junction held 9 bases outside the gene matches. The CDR3 DNA reads as TGCAGTGCTAGAGTCAGAGCGGGGGCCCAGTACAATGAGCAGTTCTTC. Residues: CSARVRAGAQYNEQFF.

The rearrangement uses TRBV29-1 and TRBJ1-1; possible D gene TRBD1, 6 bases. The CDR3 covers 15 residues. The ends were cut back, 4 bases at V and 1 base at J, with 16 bases in the middle. The germline gives CDR1 SQVTM, CDR2 ANQGSEA. The CDR3 is CSVVRGGISNTEAFF. The CDR3 DNA reads TGCAGCGTTGTGAGGGGGGGTATTTCGAACACTGAAGCTTTCTTT.